This TCR beta chain was found in a study of T cell responses to AZD1222 COVID-19 vaccine. On this clone itself: Its antigen is as yet unknown.

The repertoire was sequenced with immunoSEQ multiplex PCR; TCRdb's copy has only in-frame clones and lacks some. Of approximately 140,000 clones listed, about 92% are singletons. Overall study findings and caveats: Spike-wide coverage was observed for vaccine-associated CD4 TCRs, with dominant responses at 160-218 and 743-854.

CDR3 length equals 16 residues. From germline, CDR1 is MNHNY and CDR2 SVGAGI (reference sequence). Trimming left V 0 bases short and J 5 bases short, with 14 bases between. Sequenced material: peripheral blood, taken 28 days after the second AZD1222 dose. This TCR was recovered from an adult who received the AZD1222 COVID-19 vaccine. The chain has TRBV6-6 and TRBJ2-1; D remains ambiguous. CDR3 amino acids: CASSYSIQQTHNEQFF. For the CDR3, the DNA is TGTGCCAGCAGTTACTCGATACAGCAGACCCACAATGAGCAGTTCTTC.